This T cell receptor beta chain was sequenced in a study of early stage breast cancer tumors. Study in general: Of 15 to 20 invasive breast tumors, about twelve were hormone receptor-positive, HER2-negative. Study observations and caveats: Functional markers like CD4, CD8 and FOXP3 were missed in bulk sequencing.

This clone was recorded only once. Its specificity is unknown. Each sample had two DNA replicates, 0.5 ug blood or roughly 1.4 ug tissue. The protocol was immunoSEQ multiplex PCR, while the TCRdb copy is restricted to in-frame clones and leaves out a portion. This sample has tens of thousands of clones; almost 85% occur once, and the top ten carry approximately 9%. The specimen sequenced was blood. The clonotype was recovered from a person between 45 and 65 years old with breast cancer.

CDR3 nucleotide sequence: TGTGCCAGCAGAACAACTAAACCCTACGAGCAGTACTTC. This codes for CASRTTKPYEQYF. This chain connects TRBV28 to TRBJ2-7; no clear D. V lost 6 bases and J 2 bases, leaving 11 bases between the germline ends. The CDR3 is 13 amino acids. Germline assignment: CDR1 MDHEN and CDR2 SYDVKM.